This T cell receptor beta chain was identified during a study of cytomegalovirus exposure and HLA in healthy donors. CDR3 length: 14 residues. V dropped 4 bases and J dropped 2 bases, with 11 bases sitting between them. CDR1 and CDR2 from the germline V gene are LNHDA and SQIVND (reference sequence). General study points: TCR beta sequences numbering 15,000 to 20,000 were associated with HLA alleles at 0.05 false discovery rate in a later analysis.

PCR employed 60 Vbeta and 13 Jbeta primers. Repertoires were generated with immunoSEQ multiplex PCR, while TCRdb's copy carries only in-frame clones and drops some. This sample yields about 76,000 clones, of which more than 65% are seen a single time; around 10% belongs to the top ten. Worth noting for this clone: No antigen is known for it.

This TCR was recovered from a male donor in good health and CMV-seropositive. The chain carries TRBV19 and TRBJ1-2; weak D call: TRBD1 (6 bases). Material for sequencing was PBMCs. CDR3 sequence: CASSTPGQNYGYTF. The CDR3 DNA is TGTGCCAGTAGTACACCCGGACAGAACTATGGCTACACCTTC.